This passage covers 4 T cell receptor beta chains from one sample sequenced in a study of read filtering for tumor transcriptome and immune sequencing. The library was built from around 380 ng RNA with molecular barcoded adaptors for alpha/delta and beta/gamma chains. TCRdb redid the calling of the reads with MiXCR, one entry per CDR3 protein. Counted here are 100,000 to 150,000 distinct CDR3 sequences, roughly an eighth occurring once; the ten biggest clones make up 8% to 9%. The sequencing sample was made of a population of CD138-negative cells sorted from bone marrow. The receptors originated from a donor at least 40 years old with multiple myeloma.

This clonotype was detected many times. This chain connects TRBV2 to TRBJ1-2; 9 positions match TRBD1. The CDR3 loop spans 16 amino acids. Trimming at V came to 0 bases and at J to 5 bases, leaving 7 bases not matched to a gene. CDR1 is SNHLY and CDR2 is FYNNEI in the germline V gene. For the CDR3, the DNA is TGTGCCAGCAGTGAAGCGCTAGGACAGGGGTATTATGGCTACACCTTC. It is translated as CASSEALGQGYYGYTF.

V is TRBV11-2 and J is TRBJ2-6; tentatively, D is TRBD1 (6 bases). CDR1 SGHAT and CDR2 FQNNGV come from the germline V gene. This CDR3 has 18 amino acids. Trimming pared 0 bases from V and 0 bases from J, leaving 12 bases between. CDR3 sequence: CASSLDFRGSSGANVLTF. In DNA form, the CDR3 reads TGTGCCAGCAGCTTAGATTTCAGGGGAAGCTCTGGGGCCAACGTCCTGACTTTC.

In the case of this clonotype: No conserved phenylalanine or tryptophan is present at the end of the CDR3, so a read error is the likely explanation. CDR3 residues: CASRADGNTEAFL. The CDR3 DNA reads as TGTGCCAGCAGGGCAGACGGAAACACTGAAGCTTTCCTT. The J gene is TRBJ1-1, the V gene TRBV2; D is unclear. Between the trimmed V and J ends, which lost 6 bases and 2 bases, there was a span of 10 bases. The V gene's germline CDR1 is SNHLY and CDR2 FYNNEI. The CDR3 covers 13 residues.

A few counts support this clonotype. This sequence may be a read error, since a much larger clone differs from it by one base. The chain joins TRBV6-6 to TRBJ1-1; D might be TRBD1 (5 bases). CDR3 length: 14 residues. Germline CDR1 and CDR2: MNHNY and SVGAGI (reference sequence). The DNA for the CDR3 is TGTGCCGGCAGTTACGGGGGAACGAACACTGAAGCTTTCTTT. As protein: CAGSYGGTNTEAFF.